This T cell receptor beta chain was recovered during a study of cytomegalovirus exposure and HLA in healthy donors. Broader study findings: Presence/absence analyses assumed roughly uniform sequencing depth across donors. The study reported that TCR beta sequences accurately predicted HLA-A and HLA-B alleles in most subjects. The investigators catalogued under 200 TCR beta chains as cytomegalovirus-associated.

As concerns this clone: Antigen unknown.

PCR was performed using 60 Vbeta and 13 Jbeta primers. The data were produced by immunoSEQ multiplex PCR, yet TCRdb's version contains in-frame clones alone and is incomplete. The sample consists of roughly 130,000 clones, approximately 78% of them appearing once. Germline V lookup: CDR1 SGHTS, CDR2 YDEGEE. This CDR3 comprises 15 residues. V lost 2 bases and J lost 1, with 13 bases in between. The sequenced material came from PBMCs. V gene TRBV5-8 combines with J gene TRBJ2-7, with a possible D match to TRBD2 (6 bases). This sequence originates from a human donor in good health. Here the CDR3 DNA reads TGTGCCAGCAGCTTAGGGTCTAGCGTTTCCTACGAGCAGTACTTC. Translating gives CASSLGSSVSYEQYF.